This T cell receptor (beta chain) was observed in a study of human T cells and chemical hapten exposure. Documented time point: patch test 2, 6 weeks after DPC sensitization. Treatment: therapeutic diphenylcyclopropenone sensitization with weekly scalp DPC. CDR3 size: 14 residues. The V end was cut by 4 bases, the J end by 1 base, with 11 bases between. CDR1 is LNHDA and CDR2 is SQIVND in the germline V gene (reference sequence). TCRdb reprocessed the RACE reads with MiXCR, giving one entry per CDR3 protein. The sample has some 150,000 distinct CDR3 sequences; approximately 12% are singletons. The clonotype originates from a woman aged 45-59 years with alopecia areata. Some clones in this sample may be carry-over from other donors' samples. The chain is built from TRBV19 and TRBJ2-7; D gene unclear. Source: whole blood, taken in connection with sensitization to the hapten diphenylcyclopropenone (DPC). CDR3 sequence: CASSTSPGSYEQYF. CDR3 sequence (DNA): TGTGCCAGTAGTACCTCCCCCGGATCCTACGAGCAGTACTTC.